The rows below give T cell receptor beta chains drawn from one sample of a study of blood T cell repertoires in COVID-19. Measured with immunoSEQ multiplex PCR; TCRdb has only the in-frame clones, and not every one. The data contain about 250,000 clones, about 82% of them singletons. Sequenced input: PBMCs or T cells enriched from blood (not recorded which). The receptors here all came from a woman aged 50 to 60 with acute COVID-19. Each CDR3 is given with its conserved first and last residue. A D gene is named only where the DNA matches it firmly. Clone size is given for some rows only: seen once, a few or many times, or a class if the clone is expanded.

CDR3 DNA: TGTGCCAGCAGCCCCTCGTCGATCGGGGTCCTGGGAGCTTTCTTT; CDR3 protein: CASSPSSIGVLGAFF; clone size: NA; D gene: NA; V gene: TRBV9; J gene: TRBJ1-1
CDR3 DNA: TGTGCCAGCAGCTTTAGTATTACTGGAAACACCATATATTTT; CDR3 protein: CASSFSITGNTIYF; clone size: NA; D gene: NA; V gene: TRBV7-8; J gene: TRBJ1-3
CDR3 DNA: TGTGCCAGTAGTGCAGGGGTACGACAGCCCCAGCATTTT; CDR3 protein: CASSAGVRQPQHF; clone size: few; D gene: NA; V gene: TRBV19; J gene: TRBJ1-5
CDR3 DNA: TGTGCCAGCAGTGCTTTGGGACAGGGGGCATCTCACTATGGCTACACCTTC; CDR3 protein: CASSALGQGASHYGYTF; clone size: NA; D gene: TRBD1; V gene: TRBV25-1; J gene: TRBJ1-2
CDR3 DNA: TGTGCCAGCAGTTTCTCCGGGACAGATAACTATGGCTACACCTTC; CDR3 protein: CASSFSGTDNYGYTF; clone size: NA; D gene: TRBD1; V gene: TRBV9; J gene: TRBJ1-2
CDR3 DNA: TGTGCCGGGTGCGATAGGACAGGGGAGAGTACCGGGGAGCTGTTTTTT; CDR3 protein: CAGCDRTGESTGELFF; clone size: NA; D gene: TRBD1; V gene: TRBV2; J gene: TRBJ2-2
CDR3 DNA: TGTGCCACCAGTGATTTCCGCGGGGGCTACACCTTC; CDR3 protein: CATSDFRGGYTF; clone size: NA; D gene: NA; V gene: TRBV24-1; J gene: TRBJ1-2
CDR3 DNA: TGTGCCAGCAGCAGAGGGACATCTGGGGCCAACGTCCTGACTTTC; CDR3 protein: CASSRGTSGANVLTF; clone size: NA; D gene: NA; V gene: TRBV21-1; J gene: TRBJ2-6
CDR3 DNA: TGTGCCAGCAGAATGGACAGGGTGAACTATGGCTACACCTTC; CDR3 protein: CASRMDRVNYGYTF; clone size: few; D gene: TRBD1; V gene: TRBV6-5; J gene: TRBJ1-2
CDR3 DNA: TGTGCCAGCAGCTTCCCCGGGACAGCCAGCAATGAGCAGTTCTTC; CDR3 protein: CASSFPGTASNEQFF; clone size: NA; D gene: TRBD1; V gene: TRBV7-3; J gene: TRBJ2-1
CDR3 DNA: TGTGCCTGGACTCAGCGGGGGTACAATGAGCAGTTCTTC; CDR3 protein: CAWTQRGYNEQFF; clone size: NA; D gene: TRBD2; V gene: TRBV30; J gene: TRBJ2-1
CDR3 DNA: TGTGCCAGTAGTATAGGTGGGACTACTGAGCAGTTCTTC; CDR3 protein: CASSIGGTTEQFF; clone size: NA; D gene: TRBD2; V gene: TRBV19; J gene: TRBJ2-1
CDR3 DNA: TGTGCCAGCGGACAGGGGGCGGCCACAGATACGCAGTATTTT; CDR3 protein: CASGQGAATDTQYF; clone size: once; D gene: TRBD1; V gene: TRBV19; J gene: TRBJ2-3
CDR3 DNA: TGCAGCGTTATTCTGGGACACTGGAGCGACGAGCAGTACTTC; CDR3 protein: CSVILGHWSDEQYF; clone size: many; D gene: NA; V gene: TRBV29-1; J gene: TRBJ2-7
CDR3 DNA: TGTGCCAGTCGTTACGGGGGGCAGGGCGGATATGCTTATGGCTACACCTTC; CDR3 protein: CASRYGGQGGYAYGYTF; clone size: NA; D gene: NA; V gene: TRBV19; J gene: TRBJ1-2
CDR3 DNA: TGCGCCAGCAGCTTAGGACAGAACTATGGCTACACCTTC; CDR3 protein: CASSLGQNYGYTF; clone size: once; D gene: NA; V gene: TRBV10-1; J gene: TRBJ1-2
CDR3 DNA: TGCGCCAGCAGCTGGTCGGGGTACTACGAGCAGTACTTC; CDR3 protein: CASSWSGYYEQYF; clone size: NA; D gene: NA; V gene: TRBV5-1; J gene: TRBJ2-7
CDR3 DNA: TGCAGCGTGCCCTGGGGGCTGAACACTGAAGCTTTCTTT; CDR3 protein: CSVPWGLNTEAFF; clone size: NA; D gene: NA; V gene: TRBV29-1; J gene: TRBJ1-1
CDR3 DNA: TGTGCCAGTAGTCTTCCTCAGGGGGCGTATGAAGAAAAACTGTTTTTT; CDR3 protein: CASSLPQGAYEEKLFF; clone size: NA; D gene: TRBD1; V gene: TRBV19; J gene: TRBJ1-4
CDR3 DNA: TGCGCCAGCAGCTTAGGACAGGGTGGGGAGCAGTTCTTC; CDR3 protein: CASSLGQGGEQFF; clone size: few; D gene: TRBD1; V gene: TRBV5-1; J gene: TRBJ2-1
CDR3 DNA: TGCGCCAGCAGCCAAGATCAGAGGGTTCAGCCCCAGCATTTT; CDR3 protein: CASSQDQRVQPQHF; clone size: once; D gene: NA; V gene: TRBV4-3; J gene: TRBJ1-5
CDR3 DNA: TGTGCCAGCAGCTTACAGGGGGATTGGAATCAGCCCCAGCATTTT; CDR3 protein: CASSLQGDWNQPQHF; clone size: NA; D gene: TRBD1; V gene: TRBV7-2; J gene: TRBJ1-5
CDR3 DNA: TGTGCCAGCAGTCCCTCAGGGGATTACACTGAAGCTTTCTTT; CDR3 protein: CASSPSGDYTEAFF; clone size: NA; D gene: NA; V gene: TRBV2; J gene: TRBJ1-1
CDR3 DNA: TGTGCCAGCTCACCACAGGGGTCGAACACTGAAGCTTTCTTT; CDR3 protein: CASSPQGSNTEAFF; clone size: NA; D gene: NA; V gene: TRBV18; J gene: TRBJ1-1
CDR3 DNA: TGTGCCAGCAGCACCTTTCTAGGCGGGTATGGCTACACCTTC; CDR3 protein: CASSTFLGGYGYTF; clone size: NA; D gene: NA; V gene: TRBV7-9; J gene: TRBJ1-2
CDR3 DNA: TGTGCCAGCAGCGTAGCTACAGGTGGGAATGAACAGTTCTTC; CDR3 protein: CASSVATGGNEQFF; clone size: NA; D gene: NA; V gene: TRBV9; J gene: TRBJ2-1
CDR3 DNA: TGTGCCAGCAGTTTAATGGTCGAGGGCGGCTACACCTTC; CDR3 protein: CASSLMVEGGYTF; clone size: few; D gene: NA; V gene: TRBV28; J gene: TRBJ1-2
CDR3 DNA: TGTGCCAGCAGTTTGGGGGCCCCAGGACAGGGAGGCTACACCTTC; CDR3 protein: CASSLGAPGQGGYTF; clone size: NA; D gene: TRBD1; V gene: TRBV27; J gene: TRBJ1-2
CDR3 DNA: TGCGCCAGCAGCTTACAGGGGGAAAAACTGTTTTTT; CDR3 protein: CASSLQGEKLFF; clone size: NA; D gene: TRBD1; V gene: TRBV5-1; J gene: TRBJ1-4
CDR3 DNA: TGTGCCAGCCTACGGATTGCAGGACTCAATCAGCCCCAGCATTTT; CDR3 protein: CASLRIAGLNQPQHF; clone size: NA; D gene: NA; V gene: TRBV6-5; J gene: TRBJ1-5
CDR3 DNA: TGTGCCAGCTCACCACGCGAAATGAGCGGGGAAAAATTGTTTTTT; CDR3 protein: CASSPREMSGEKLFF; clone size: once; D gene: NA; V gene: TRBV18; J gene: TRBJ1-4
CDR3 DNA: TGTGCCAGCAGCCCTACCCAGCTCGGACAGGACCCCCGAGGGGCTTTCTTT; CDR3 protein: CASSPTQLGQDPRGAFF; clone size: NA; D gene: TRBD1; V gene: TRBV2; J gene: TRBJ1-1
CDR3 DNA: TGTGCCAGCAGCCAAGGTCGGGGGGGTCGGAGGGAGTTCTTC; CDR3 protein: CASSQGRGGRREFF; clone size: NA; D gene: TRBD2; V gene: TRBV3-1/TRBV3-2; J gene: TRBJ2-1
CDR3 DNA: TGTGCCTGGAGTGTACGTGGGCCGCGAAATGAAAAACTGTTTTTT; CDR3 protein: CAWSVRGPRNEKLFF; clone size: NA; D gene: NA; V gene: TRBV30; J gene: TRBJ1-4
CDR3 DNA: TGTGCCAGCAGCTTAGTGCCGCAGGGTTATAGCGGCTACACCTTC; CDR3 protein: CASSLVPQGYSGYTF; clone size: NA; D gene: NA; V gene: TRBV11-2; J gene: TRBJ1-2
CDR3 DNA: TGTGCCAGCAGCCAGGAACAGGGGATATCTGGAAACACCATATATTTT; CDR3 protein: CASSQEQGISGNTIYF; clone size: NA; D gene: TRBD1; V gene: TRBV14; J gene: TRBJ1-3
CDR3 DNA: TGCGCCAGCAGCTGGGGTTGGCAGGGGTGGAACAATGAGCAGTTCTTC; CDR3 protein: CASSWGWQGWNNEQFF; clone size: few; D gene: NA; V gene: TRBV5-1; J gene: TRBJ2-1